These T cell receptor beta chains were read from a single sample in a study of beta chain features in type 1 diabetes. Clones were read by immunoSEQ multiplex PCR, and TCRdb kept only the in-frame ones, dropping some. The sample has approximately 38,000 clones, about 64% seen once; the top ten hold 2% to 2.5%. The sequencing sample was made of Tregs from blood. Receptors originate from a woman younger than 45 in good health. The CDR3 runs from the conserved cysteine through the conserved F or W. D genes are given only for firm matches. A clone size is listed for some rows: how often the clone was seen (once, few, many), or a class if it is expanded.

V gene: TRBV18; clone size: NA; J gene: TRBJ2-5; D gene: TRBD1; CDR3 protein: CASSTDRVETQYF; CDR3 DNA: TGTGCCAGCTCAACCGACAGGGTGGAGACCCAGTACTTC
V gene: TRBV7-2; clone size: few; J gene: TRBJ2-2; D gene: TRBD2; CDR3 protein: CASSLLAGTNTGELFF; CDR3 DNA: TGTGCCAGCAGCTTACTAGCGGGAACGAACACCGGGGAGCTGTTTTTT
V gene: TRBV28; clone size: NA; J gene: TRBJ2-7; D gene: NA; CDR3 protein: CASSLPVTYEQYF; CDR3 DNA: TGTGCCAGCAGTTTGCCAGTCACCTACGAGCAGTACTTC
V gene: TRBV6-6; clone size: NA; J gene: TRBJ2-7; D gene: NA; CDR3 protein: CASSPLTGASGEQYF; CDR3 DNA: TGTGCCAGCAGTCCCCTAACTGGAGCCTCGGGCGAGCAGTACTTC
V gene: TRBV19; clone size: NA; J gene: TRBJ2-5; D gene: NA; CDR3 protein: CASSIGAGVETQYF; CDR3 DNA: TGTGCCAGTAGTATAGGTGCGGGCGTAGAGACCCAGTACTTC
V gene: TRBV5-4; clone size: NA; J gene: TRBJ2-1; D gene: TRBD2; CDR3 protein: CASSLRGSTSGRIPYNEQFF; CDR3 DNA: TGTGCCAGCAGCCTGAGGGGGTCAACTAGCGGGAGGATCCCCTACAATGAGCAGTTCTTC
V gene: TRBV7-9; clone size: NA; J gene: TRBJ1-1; D gene: NA; CDR3 protein: CASSLGEGRDKAFF; CDR3 DNA: TGTGCCAGCAGCTTAGGCGAAGGCCGGGATAAAGCTTTCTTT
V gene: TRBV28; clone size: NA; J gene: TRBJ1-4; D gene: TRBD1; CDR3 protein: CASRTGQNREKLFF; CDR3 DNA: TGTGCCAGCAGAACGGGACAGAACAGGGAAAAACTGTTTTTT
V gene: TRBV11-1; clone size: few; J gene: TRBJ2-7; D gene: NA; CDR3 protein: CASRADGGLTYEQYF; CDR3 DNA: TGTGCCAGCAGAGCCGACGGTGGACTGACCTACGAGCAGTACTTC
V gene: TRBV29-1; clone size: NA; J gene: TRBJ2-7; D gene: TRBD2; CDR3 protein: CSAVRLAGTLDEQYF; CDR3 DNA: TGCAGCGCCGTACGACTAGCGGGAACCTTAGACGAGCAGTACTTC
V gene: TRBV5-1; clone size: few; J gene: TRBJ2-5; D gene: NA; CDR3 protein: CASSQDRTAQETQYF; CDR3 DNA: TGCGCCAGCAGCCAAGACCGGACAGCTCAAGAGACCCAGTACTTC
V gene: TRBV10-2; clone size: NA; J gene: TRBJ1-1; D gene: TRBD1; CDR3 protein: CASSESTGLPEAFF; CDR3 DNA: TGCGCCAGCAGTGAGTCGACAGGGTTACCGGAAGCTTTCTTT
V gene: TRBV12-5; clone size: once; J gene: TRBJ2-2; D gene: TRBD2; CDR3 protein: CASGLVLSGANTGELFF; CDR3 DNA: TGTGCTAGTGGTTTGGTCCTTAGCGGGGCTAACACCGGGGAGCTGTTTTTT
V gene: TRBV4-3; clone size: few; J gene: TRBJ2-5; D gene: TRBD2; CDR3 protein: CASSQDRGLGGGETQYF; CDR3 DNA: TGCGCCAGCAGCCAAGATCGGGGACTAGGGGGGGGAGAGACCCAGTACTTC
V gene: TRBV6-6; clone size: NA; J gene: TRBJ2-1; D gene: TRBD1; CDR3 protein: CASSQEQGAWNEQFF; CDR3 DNA: TGTGCCAGCAGCCAAGAGCAGGGGGCATGGAATGAGCAGTTCTTC
V gene: TRBV18; clone size: NA; J gene: TRBJ2-5; D gene: NA; CDR3 protein: CASSMTGSLKETQYF; CDR3 DNA: TGTGCCAGCTCCATGACTGGAAGCCTAAAAGAGACCCAGTACTTC
V gene: TRBV16; clone size: NA; J gene: TRBJ2-7; D gene: NA; CDR3 protein: CASSHSEGRVF; CDR3 DNA: TGTGCCAGCAGCCATAGTGAGGGTCGTGTCTTC
V gene: TRBV10-3; clone size: NA; J gene: TRBJ2-1; D gene: TRBD2; CDR3 protein: CAISESNLASGIYEQFF; CDR3 DNA: TGTGCCATCAGTGAGTCGAATTTGGCTAGCGGGATTTATGAGCAGTTCTTC
V gene: TRBV7-3; clone size: NA; J gene: TRBJ2-1; D gene: TRBD2; CDR3 protein: CASSPGTSGNEQFF; CDR3 DNA: TGTGCCAGCAGCCCCGGGACTAGCGGCAATGAGCAGTTCTTC
V gene: TRBV27; clone size: NA; J gene: TRBJ1-4; D gene: NA; CDR3 protein: CASSPKGLGEKLFF; CDR3 DNA: TGTGCCAGCAGTCCCAAGGGGCTGGGGGAAAAACTGTTTTTT
V gene: TRBV4-1; clone size: NA; J gene: TRBJ2-7; D gene: NA; CDR3 protein: CASSQELDSNSYEQYF; CDR3 DNA: TGCGCCAGCAGCCAAGAATTGGACAGCAACTCCTACGAGCAGTACTTC
V gene: TRBV2; clone size: NA; J gene: TRBJ2-4; D gene: NA; CDR3 protein: CASSDLTATNIQYF; CDR3 DNA: TGTGCCAGCAGTGACTTGACAGCGACAAACATTCAGTACTTC
V gene: TRBV7-8; clone size: NA; J gene: TRBJ2-3; D gene: TRBD2; CDR3 protein: CASILTGLTSGRAADTQYF; CDR3 DNA: TGTGCCAGCATCCTTACGGGACTGACTAGCGGGAGGGCCGCAGATACGCAGTATTTT
V gene: TRBV5-1; clone size: NA; J gene: TRBJ2-4; D gene: NA; CDR3 protein: CASSSEGYLAKNIQYF; CDR3 DNA: TGCGCCAGCAGCTCGGAGGGTTATCTAGCCAAAAACATTCAGTACTTC
V gene: TRBV7-2; clone size: few; J gene: TRBJ1-2; D gene: NA; CDR3 protein: CASSLRQANYGYTF; CDR3 DNA: TGTGCCAGCAGCTTGAGACAGGCTAACTATGGCTACACCTTC
V gene: TRBV10-3; clone size: few; J gene: TRBJ2-3; D gene: NA; CDR3 protein: CAISEGQGTDTQYF; CDR3 DNA: TGTGCCATCAGTGAAGGTCAGGGCACAGATACGCAGTATTTT